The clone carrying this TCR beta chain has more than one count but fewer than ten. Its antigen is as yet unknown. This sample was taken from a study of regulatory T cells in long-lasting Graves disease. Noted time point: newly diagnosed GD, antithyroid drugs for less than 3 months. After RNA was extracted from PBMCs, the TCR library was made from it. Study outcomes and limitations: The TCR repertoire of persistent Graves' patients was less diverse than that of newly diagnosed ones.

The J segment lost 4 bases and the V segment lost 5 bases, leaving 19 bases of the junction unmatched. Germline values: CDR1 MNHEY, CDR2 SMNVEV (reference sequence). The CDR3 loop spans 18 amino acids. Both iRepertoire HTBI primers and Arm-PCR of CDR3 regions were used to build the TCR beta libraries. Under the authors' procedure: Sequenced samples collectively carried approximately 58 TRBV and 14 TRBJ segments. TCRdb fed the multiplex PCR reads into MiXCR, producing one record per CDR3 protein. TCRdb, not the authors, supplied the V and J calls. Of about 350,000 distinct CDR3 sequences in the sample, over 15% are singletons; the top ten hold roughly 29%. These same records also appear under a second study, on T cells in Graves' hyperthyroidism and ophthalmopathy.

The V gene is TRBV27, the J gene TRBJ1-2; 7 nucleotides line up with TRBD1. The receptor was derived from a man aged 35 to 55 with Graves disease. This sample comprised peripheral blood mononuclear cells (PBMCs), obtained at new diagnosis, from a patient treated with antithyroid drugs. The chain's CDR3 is CASSRHQGVQGGVYGYTF. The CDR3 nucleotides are TGTGCCAGCAGTAGGCATCAGGGGGTCCAGGGGGGGGTCTATGGCTACACCTTC.